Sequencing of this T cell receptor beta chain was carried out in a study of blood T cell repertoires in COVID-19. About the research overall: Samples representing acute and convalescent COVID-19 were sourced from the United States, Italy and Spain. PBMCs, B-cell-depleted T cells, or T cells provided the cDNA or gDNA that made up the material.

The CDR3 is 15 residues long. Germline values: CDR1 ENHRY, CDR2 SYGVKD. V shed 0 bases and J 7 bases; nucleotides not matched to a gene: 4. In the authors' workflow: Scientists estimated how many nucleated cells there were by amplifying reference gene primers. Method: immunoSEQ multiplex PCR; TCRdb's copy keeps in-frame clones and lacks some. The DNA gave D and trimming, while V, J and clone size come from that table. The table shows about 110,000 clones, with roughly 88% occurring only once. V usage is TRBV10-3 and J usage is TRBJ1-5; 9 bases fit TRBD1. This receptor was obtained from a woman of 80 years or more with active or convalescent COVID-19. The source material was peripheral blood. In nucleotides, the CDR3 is TGTGCCATCAGTGAGTCTACAGGGGGCGTCCAGCCCCAGCATTTT. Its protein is CAISESTGGVQPQHF.